This TCR beta chain is from a study of T-cell reconstitution after alpha-beta-depleted transplantation in children. A note on this clonotype: Its target is unknown.

The CDR3 length is 14 residues. Trimming pared 0 bases from V and 6 bases from J, leaving 10 bases between. CDR1 and CDR2 from the germline V gene are SGHRS and YFSETQ. Preparation of the TCRbeta library used unique molecular identifiers. MiXCR was run by TCRdb on the PCR reads, yielding one entry per CDR3 protein. The profile shows about 110,000 distinct CDR3 sequences, about 9.4% of them singletons. Broader study findings: In some patients, recipient T cells and intrathymic progenitors surviving conditioning explained high day-60 diversity. By one year post-transplant, T-cell counts and diversity largely arose from T cells that were newly produced. Approximately two months post-transplant, alpha-beta T cells reportedly originated from several hundred expanded graft clones.

This receptor was taken from a boy aged 2 to 10 with acute lymphoblastic leukemia, due to receive a stem cell transplant. Sequenced here: PBMCs, sampled before TCRalphabeta/CD19-depleted stem cell transplant. V usage is TRBV5-1 and J usage is TRBJ2-1; TRBD2 might be the D (6 bases). The CDR3 spells CASSLVTSLNEQFF. Written as DNA, the CDR3 is TGCGCCAGCAGCTTGGTGACTAGTCTCAATGAGCAGTTCTTC.